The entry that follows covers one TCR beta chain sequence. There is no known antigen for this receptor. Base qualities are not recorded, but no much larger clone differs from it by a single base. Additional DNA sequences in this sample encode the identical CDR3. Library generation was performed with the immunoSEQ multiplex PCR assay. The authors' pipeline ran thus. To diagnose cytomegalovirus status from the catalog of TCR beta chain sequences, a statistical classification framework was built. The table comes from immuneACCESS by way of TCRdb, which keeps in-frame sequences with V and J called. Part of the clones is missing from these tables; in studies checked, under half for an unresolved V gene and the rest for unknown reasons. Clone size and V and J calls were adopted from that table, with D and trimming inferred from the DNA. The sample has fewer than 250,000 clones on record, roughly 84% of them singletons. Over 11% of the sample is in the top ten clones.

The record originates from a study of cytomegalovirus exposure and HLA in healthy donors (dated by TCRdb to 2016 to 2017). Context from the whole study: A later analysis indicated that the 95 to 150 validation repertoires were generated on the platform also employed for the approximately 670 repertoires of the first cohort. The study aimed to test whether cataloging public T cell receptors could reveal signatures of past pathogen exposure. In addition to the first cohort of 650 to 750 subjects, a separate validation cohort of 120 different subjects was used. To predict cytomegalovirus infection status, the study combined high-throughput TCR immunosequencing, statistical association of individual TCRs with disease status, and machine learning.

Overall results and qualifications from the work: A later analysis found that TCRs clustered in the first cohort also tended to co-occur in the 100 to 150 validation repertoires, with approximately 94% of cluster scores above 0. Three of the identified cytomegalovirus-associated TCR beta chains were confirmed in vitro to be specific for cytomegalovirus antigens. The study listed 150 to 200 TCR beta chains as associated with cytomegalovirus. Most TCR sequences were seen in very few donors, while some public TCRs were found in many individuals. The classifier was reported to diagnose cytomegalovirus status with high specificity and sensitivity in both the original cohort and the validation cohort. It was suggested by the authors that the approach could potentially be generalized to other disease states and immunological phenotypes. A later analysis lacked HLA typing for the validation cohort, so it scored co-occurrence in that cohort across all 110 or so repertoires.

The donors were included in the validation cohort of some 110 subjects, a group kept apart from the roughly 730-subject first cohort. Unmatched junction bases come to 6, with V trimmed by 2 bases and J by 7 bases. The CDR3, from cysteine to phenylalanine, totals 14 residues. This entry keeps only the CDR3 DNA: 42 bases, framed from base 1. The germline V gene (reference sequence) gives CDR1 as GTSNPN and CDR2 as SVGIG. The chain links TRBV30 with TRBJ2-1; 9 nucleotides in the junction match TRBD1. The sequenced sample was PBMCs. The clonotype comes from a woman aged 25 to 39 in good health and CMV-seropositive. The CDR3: CAWSTGTGPNEQFF. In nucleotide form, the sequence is TGTGCCTGGAGTACGGGGACAGGGCCGAATGAGCAGTTCTTC.